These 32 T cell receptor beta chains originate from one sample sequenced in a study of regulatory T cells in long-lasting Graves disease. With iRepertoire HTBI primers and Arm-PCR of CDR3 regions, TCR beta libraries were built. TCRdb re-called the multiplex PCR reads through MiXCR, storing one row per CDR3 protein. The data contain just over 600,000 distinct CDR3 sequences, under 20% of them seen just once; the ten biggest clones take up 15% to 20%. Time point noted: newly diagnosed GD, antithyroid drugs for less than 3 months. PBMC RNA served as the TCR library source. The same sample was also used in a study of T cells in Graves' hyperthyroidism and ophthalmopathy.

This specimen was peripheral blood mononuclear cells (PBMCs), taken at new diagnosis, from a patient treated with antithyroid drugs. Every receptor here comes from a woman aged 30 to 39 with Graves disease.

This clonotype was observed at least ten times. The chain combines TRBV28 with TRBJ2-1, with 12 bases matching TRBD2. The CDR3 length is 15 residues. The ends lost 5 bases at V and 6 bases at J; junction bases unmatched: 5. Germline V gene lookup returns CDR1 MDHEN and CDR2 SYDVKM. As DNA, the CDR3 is TGTGCCAGCAGTCGACTAGCGGGAGAAACCAATGAGCAGTTCTTC. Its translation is CASSRLAGETNEQFF.

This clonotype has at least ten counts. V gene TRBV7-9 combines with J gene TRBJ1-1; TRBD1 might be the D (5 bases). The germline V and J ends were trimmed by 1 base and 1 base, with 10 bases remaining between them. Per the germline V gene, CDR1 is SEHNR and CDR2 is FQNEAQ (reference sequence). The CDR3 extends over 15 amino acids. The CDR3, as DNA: TGTGCCAGCAGCTTAGAAGGGACGGCGAACACTGAAGCTTTCTTT. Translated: CASSLEGTANTEAFF.

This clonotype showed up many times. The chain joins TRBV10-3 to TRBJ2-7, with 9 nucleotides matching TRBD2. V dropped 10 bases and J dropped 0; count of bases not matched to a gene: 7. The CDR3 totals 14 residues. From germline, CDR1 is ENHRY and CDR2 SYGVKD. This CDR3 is CATDTSGFSYEQYF. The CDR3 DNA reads TGTGCCACCGATACTAGCGGGTTCTCCTACGAGCAGTACTTC.

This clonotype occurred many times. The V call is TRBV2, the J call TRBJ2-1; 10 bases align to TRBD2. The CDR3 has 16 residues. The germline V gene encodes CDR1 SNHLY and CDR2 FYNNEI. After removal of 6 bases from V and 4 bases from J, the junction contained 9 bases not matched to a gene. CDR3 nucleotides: TGTGCCAGCAGCACCGTACTAGCGGGACCTTACAATGAGCAGTTCTTC. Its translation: CASSTVLAGPYNEQFF.

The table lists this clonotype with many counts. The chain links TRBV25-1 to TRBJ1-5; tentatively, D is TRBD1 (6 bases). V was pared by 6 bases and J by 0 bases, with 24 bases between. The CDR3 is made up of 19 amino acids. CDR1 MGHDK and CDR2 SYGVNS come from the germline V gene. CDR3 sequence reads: CASSRGLAGHCYSNQPQHF. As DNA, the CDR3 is TGTGCCAGCAGCAGAGGCCTCGCGGGACATTGCTATAGCAATCAGCCCCAGCATTTT.

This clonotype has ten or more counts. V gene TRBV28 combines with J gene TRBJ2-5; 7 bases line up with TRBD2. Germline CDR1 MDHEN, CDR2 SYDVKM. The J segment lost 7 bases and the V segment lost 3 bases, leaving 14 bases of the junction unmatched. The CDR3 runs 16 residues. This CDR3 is CASSFSRASGQGTQYF. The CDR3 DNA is TGTGCCAGCAGTTTTTCAAGGGCTAGCGGCCAGGGGACCCAGTACTTC.

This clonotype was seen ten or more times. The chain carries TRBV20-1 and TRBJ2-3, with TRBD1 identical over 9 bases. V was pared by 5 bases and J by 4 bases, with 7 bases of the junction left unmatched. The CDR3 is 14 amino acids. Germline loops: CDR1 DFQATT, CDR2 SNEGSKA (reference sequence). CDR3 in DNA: TGCAGTGCTGTCCGGACAGGGGTGTCAGATACGCAGTATTTT. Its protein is CSAVRTGVSDTQYF.

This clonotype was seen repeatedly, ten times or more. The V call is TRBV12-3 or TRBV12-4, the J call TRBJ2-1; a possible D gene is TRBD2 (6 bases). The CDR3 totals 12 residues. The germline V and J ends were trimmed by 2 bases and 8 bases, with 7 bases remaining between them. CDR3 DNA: TGTGCCAGCAGTTTACTAGCGCATGAGCAGTTCTTC. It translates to CASSLLAHEQFF.

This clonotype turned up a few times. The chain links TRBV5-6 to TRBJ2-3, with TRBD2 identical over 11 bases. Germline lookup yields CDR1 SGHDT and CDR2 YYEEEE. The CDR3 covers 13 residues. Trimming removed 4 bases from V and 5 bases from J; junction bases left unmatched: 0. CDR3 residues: CASSGLAGDTQYF. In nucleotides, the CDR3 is TGTGCCAGCAGCGGACTAGCGGGAGATACGCAGTATTTT.

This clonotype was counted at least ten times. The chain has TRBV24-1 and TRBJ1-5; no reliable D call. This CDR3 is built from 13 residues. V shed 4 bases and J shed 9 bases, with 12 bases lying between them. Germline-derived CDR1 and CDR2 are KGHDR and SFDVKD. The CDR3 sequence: CATSETARSPQHF. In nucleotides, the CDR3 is TGTGCCACCAGTGAGACTGCCCGGTCGCCCCAGCATTTT.

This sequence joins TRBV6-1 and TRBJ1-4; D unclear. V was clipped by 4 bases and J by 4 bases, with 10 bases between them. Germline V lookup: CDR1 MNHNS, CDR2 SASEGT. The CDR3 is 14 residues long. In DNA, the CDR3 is TGTGCCAGCAGTGTAGGTGGCCTTAATGAAAAACTGTTTTTT. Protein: CASSVGGLNEKLFF.

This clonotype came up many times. The CDR3 DNA reads TGTGCCACCAGCGTAAACCAGGGGGGCGAGCAGTACTTC. Translated, it gives CATSVNQGGEQYF. The gene calls are TRBV15 and TRBJ2-7, with a possible D match to TRBD1 (7 bases). There are 13 residues in the CDR3. Germline lookup yields CDR1 LNHNV and CDR2 YYDKDF (reference sequence). Trimming stripped 5 bases from V and 6 bases from J, with 14 bases between.

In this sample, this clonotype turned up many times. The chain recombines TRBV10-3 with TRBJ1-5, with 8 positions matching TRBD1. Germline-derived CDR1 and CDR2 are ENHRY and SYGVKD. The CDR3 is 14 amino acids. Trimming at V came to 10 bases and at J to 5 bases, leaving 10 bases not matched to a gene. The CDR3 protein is CASSTTGDHQPQHF. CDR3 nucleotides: TGTGCCAGCTCCACGACAGGGGATCATCAGCCCCAGCATTTT.

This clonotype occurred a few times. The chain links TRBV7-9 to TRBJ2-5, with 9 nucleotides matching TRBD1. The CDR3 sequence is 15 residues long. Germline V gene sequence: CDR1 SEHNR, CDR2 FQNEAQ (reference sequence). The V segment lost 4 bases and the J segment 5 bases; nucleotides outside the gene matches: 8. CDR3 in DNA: TGTGCCAGCAGCTCCATTCGGACAGGGGCCGAGACCCAGTACTTC. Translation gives CASSSIRTGAETQYF.

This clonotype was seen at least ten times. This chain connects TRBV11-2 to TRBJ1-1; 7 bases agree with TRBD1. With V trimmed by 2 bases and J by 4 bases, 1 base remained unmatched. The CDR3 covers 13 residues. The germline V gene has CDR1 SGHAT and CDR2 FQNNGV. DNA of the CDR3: TGTGCCAGCAGCTTAAACAGGGGCACTGAAGCTTTCTTT. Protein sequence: CASSLNRGTEAFF.

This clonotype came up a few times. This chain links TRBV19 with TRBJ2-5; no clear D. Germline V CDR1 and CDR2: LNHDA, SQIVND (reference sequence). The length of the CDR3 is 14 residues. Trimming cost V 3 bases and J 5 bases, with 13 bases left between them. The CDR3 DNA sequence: TGTGCCAGTAGTATTAGACACCTAATGGAGACCCAGTACTTC. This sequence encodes CASSIRHLMETQYF.

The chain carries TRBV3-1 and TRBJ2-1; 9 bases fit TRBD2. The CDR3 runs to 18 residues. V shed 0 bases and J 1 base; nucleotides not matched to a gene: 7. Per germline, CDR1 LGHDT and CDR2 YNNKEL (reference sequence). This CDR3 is CASSQDQGGRASYNEQFF. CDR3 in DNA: TGTGCCAGCAGCCAAGATCAGGGCGGGAGGGCTTCCTACAATGAGCAGTTCTTC.

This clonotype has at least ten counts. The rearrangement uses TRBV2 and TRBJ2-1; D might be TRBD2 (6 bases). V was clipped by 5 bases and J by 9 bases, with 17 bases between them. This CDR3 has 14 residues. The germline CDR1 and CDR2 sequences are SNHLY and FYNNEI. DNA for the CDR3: TGTGCCAGCAGTTCGGGAGTAGATTCGAGTGAGCAGTTCTTC. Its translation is CASSSGVDSSEQFF.

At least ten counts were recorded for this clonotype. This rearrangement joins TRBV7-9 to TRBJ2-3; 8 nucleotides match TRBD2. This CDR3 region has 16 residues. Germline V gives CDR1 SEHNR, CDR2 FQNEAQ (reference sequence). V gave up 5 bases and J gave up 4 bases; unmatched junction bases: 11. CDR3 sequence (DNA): TGTGCCAGCAGCGTCGGCCTAGCGGGCCGCGCAGATACGCAGTATTTT. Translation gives CASSVGLAGRADTQYF.

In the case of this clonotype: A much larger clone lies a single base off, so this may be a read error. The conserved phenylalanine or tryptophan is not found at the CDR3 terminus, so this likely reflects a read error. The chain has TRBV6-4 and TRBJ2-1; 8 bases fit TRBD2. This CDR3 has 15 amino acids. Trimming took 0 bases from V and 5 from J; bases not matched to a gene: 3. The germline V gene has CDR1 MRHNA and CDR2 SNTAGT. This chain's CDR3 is CASSDSTSGHNEQFL. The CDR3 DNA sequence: TGTGCCAGCAGTGACTCTACTAGCGGACACAATGAGCAGTTCCTC.

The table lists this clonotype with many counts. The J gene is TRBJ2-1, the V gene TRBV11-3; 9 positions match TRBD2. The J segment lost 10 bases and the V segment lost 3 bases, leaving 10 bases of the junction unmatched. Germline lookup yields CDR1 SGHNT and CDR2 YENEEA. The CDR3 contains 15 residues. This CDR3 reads CASSFSGSTRSEQFF. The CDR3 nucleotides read TGTGCCAGCAGCTTTAGCGGGAGCACGCGGTCGGAGCAGTTCTTC.

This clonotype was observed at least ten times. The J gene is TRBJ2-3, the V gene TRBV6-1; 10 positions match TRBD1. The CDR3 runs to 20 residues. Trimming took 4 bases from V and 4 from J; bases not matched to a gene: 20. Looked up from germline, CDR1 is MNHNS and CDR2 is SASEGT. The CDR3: CASSGTGGKILAREADTQYF. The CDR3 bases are TGTGCCAGCAGTGGGACAGGGGGGAAGATCCTAGCGCGAGAAGCAGATACGCAGTATTTT.

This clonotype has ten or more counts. The CDR3 DNA is TGTGCCAGCAGTTCACCGCACCAGGACCGACGGGGGTACACCTTC. Protein: CASSSPHQDRRGYTF. The chain joins TRBV6-5 to TRBJ1-2, with a tentative D call TRBD1 (5 bases). Trimming left V 4 bases short and J 11 bases short, with 23 bases between. Per the germline V gene, CDR1 is MNHEY and CDR2 is SVGAGI. The CDR3 is 15 residues long.

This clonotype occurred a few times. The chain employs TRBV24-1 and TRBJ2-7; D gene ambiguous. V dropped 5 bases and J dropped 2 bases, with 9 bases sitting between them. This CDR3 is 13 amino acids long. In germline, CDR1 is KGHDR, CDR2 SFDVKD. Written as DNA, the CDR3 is TGTGCCACCAGTGGCAGTGAAACCTACGAGCAGTACTTC. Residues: CATSGSETYEQYF.

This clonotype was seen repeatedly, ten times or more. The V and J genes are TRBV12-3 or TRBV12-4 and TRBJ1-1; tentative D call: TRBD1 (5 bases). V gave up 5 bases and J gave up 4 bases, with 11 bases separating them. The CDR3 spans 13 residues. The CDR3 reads CASSPTGTTEAFF. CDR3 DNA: TGTGCCAGCAGTCCTACAGGTACCACTGAAGCTTTCTTT.

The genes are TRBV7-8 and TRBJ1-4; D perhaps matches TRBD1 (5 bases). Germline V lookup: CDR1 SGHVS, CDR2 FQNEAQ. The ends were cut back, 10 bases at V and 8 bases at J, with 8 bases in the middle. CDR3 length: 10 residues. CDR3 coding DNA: TGTGCCACTCGGGGGGAAAAACTGTTTTTT. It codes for CATRGEKLFF.

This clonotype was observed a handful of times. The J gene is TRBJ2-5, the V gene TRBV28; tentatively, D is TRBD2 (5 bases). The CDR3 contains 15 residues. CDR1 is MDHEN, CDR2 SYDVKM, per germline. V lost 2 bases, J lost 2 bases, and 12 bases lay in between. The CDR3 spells CASSLEGKGQETQYF. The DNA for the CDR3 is TGTGCCAGCAGTTTAGAGGGTAAAGGACAAGAGACCCAGTACTTC.

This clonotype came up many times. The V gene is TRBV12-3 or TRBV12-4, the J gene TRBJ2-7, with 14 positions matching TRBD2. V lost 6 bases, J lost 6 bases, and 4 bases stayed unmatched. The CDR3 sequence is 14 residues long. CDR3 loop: CASSQGLAGAEQYF. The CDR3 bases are TGTGCCAGCAGCCAGGGACTAGCGGGAGCCGAGCAGTACTTC.

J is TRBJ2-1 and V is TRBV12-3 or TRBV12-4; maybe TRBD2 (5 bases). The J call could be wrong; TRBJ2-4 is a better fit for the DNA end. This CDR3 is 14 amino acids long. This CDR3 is CASSPAGAKNIQYF. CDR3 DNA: TGTGCCAGCAGCCCCGCGGGAGCCAAAAACATTCAGTACTTC.

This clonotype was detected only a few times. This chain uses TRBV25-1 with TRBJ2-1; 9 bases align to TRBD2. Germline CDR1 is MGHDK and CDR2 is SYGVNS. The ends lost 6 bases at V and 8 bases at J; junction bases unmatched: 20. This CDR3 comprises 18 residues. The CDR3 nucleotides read TGTGCCAGCAGGGTAGGAGGAATAGTGACTAGCGGATGGGATGAGCAGTTCTTC. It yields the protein CASRVGGIVTSGWDEQFF. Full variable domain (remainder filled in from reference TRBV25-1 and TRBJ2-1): EADIYQTPRYLVIGTGKKITLECSQTMGHDKMYWYQQDPGMELHLIHYSYGVNSTEKGDLSSESTVSRIRTEHFPLTLESARPSHTSQYLCASRVGGIVTSGWDEQFFGPGTRLTVL.

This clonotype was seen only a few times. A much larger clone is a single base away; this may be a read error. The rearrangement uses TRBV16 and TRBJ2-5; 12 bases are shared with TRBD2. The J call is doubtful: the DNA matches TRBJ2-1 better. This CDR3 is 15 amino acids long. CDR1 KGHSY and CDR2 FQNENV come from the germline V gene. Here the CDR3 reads CASNRLAGVGGGQFF. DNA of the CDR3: TGTGCCAGCAACCGACTAGCGGGAGTCGGTGGGGGGCAGTTCTTC.

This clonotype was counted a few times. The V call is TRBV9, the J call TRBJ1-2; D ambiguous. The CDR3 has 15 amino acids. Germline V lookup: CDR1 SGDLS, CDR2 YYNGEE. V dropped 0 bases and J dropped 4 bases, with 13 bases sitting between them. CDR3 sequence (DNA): TGTGCCAGCAGCGTAGACGGGAAGAACAGCTATGGCTACACCTTC. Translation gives CASSVDGKNSYGYTF.